These 26 T cell receptor beta chains came from one sample sequenced in a study of CD8+CD57+ T cells in acquired aplastic anemia. Genomic DNA, the template, was used for profiling of the TCR beta VDJ and CDR3. A single record per CDR3 protein comes from TCRdb applying MiXCR to the reads. The table records 170,000 or so distinct CDR3 sequences, nearly 65% of them present only once. For sequencing, patients were chosen who had shown expansion of CD8+CD57+ cells by flow cytometry. The material sequenced was sorted CD4+, CD8+, or CD8+CD57+ T cells (not recorded which) from PBMCs. These receptors originate from a human donor with aplastic anemia.

The rearrangement links TRBV10-3 to TRBJ2-1, with 9 positions matching TRBD1. Germline V CDR1 and CDR2: ENHRY, SYGVKD. J was trimmed by 7 bases and V by 9 bases; bases with no gene match: 7. The CDR3 sequence is 13 residues long. The CDR3 coding sequence is TGTGCCATTCGGACAGGGGCGGTAAATGAGCAGTTCTTC. This gives the protein CAIRTGAVNEQFF.

V usage is TRBV5-8 and J usage is TRBJ1-1; 8 bases fit TRBD1. The germline V gene has CDR1 SGHTS and CDR2 YDEGEE. Trimming took 3 bases from V and 1 from J; bases not matched to a gene: 2. The CDR3 length is 14 residues. The CDR3: CASSSGQENTEAFF. CDR3 bases: TGTGCCAGCAGCTCGGGACAGGAGAACACTGAAGCTTTCTTT.

The chain recombines TRBV25-1 with TRBJ2-2; D perhaps matches TRBD1 (5 bases). Trimming stripped 6 bases from V and 8 bases from J, with 13 bases between. CDR3 size: 13 residues. CDR1 and CDR2 (germline): MGHDK, SYGVNS. CDR3 loop: CASRTAQVGELFF. CDR3 sequence (DNA): TGTGCCAGCAGGACAGCCCAAGTGGGGGAGCTGTTTTTT.

This clonotype was observed a few times. V usage is TRBV7-6 and J usage is TRBJ2-7, with 9 positions matching TRBD2. CDR1 and CDR2 (germline): SGHVS, FNYEAQ. V dropped 5 bases and J dropped 5; count of bases not matched to a gene: 13. The CDR3 runs to 16 residues. The chain's CDR3 is CASSPLGSGSANEQYF. The DNA for the CDR3 is TGTGCCAGCAGCCCACTTGGTAGCGGGAGTGCCAACGAGCAGTACTTC.

This clonotype showed up many times. The rearrangement uses TRBV10-3 and TRBJ1-4; unclear D gene. Deletions cut 3 bases from V and 0 bases from J, with 8 bases between. The length of the CDR3 is 15 residues. CDR1 is ENHRY and CDR2 is SYGVKD in the germline V gene. The CDR3 nucleotides read TGTGCCATCAGTGAAGGAGATGCAACTAATGAAAAACTGTTTTTT. Residues: CAISEGDATNEKLFF.

The rearrangement links TRBV7-2 to TRBJ2-5; 16 bases map to TRBD2. Per the germline V gene, CDR1 is SGHTA and CDR2 is FQGNSA. The CDR3 has 17 amino acids. The junction had 5 bases not matched to a gene; V was cut back by 4 bases and J by 3 bases. As DNA, the CDR3 is TGTGCCAGCAGCTGGGGACTAGCGGGGGGGCCGGAAGAGACCCAGTACTTC. Protein: CASSWGLAGGPEETQYF.

This rearrangement joins TRBV7-7 to TRBJ2-5, with D possibly being TRBD1 or TRBD2 (6 bases each). With 1 base removed from V and 2 bases from J, the gap between germline ends came to 8 bases. Germline V gene data show CDR1 as SSHAT and CDR2 as FNYEAQ (reference sequence). This CDR3 is built from 14 residues. The DNA for the CDR3 is TGTGCCAGCAGCTTAGGAGGGGGGCAAGAGACCCAGTACTTC. Protein: CASSLGGGQETQYF.

V usage is TRBV7-6 and J usage is TRBJ1-1; D is unresolved. The CDR3 has 14 residues. V lost 1 base and J lost 0, with 6 bases in between. Germline values: CDR1 SGHVS, CDR2 FNYEAQ. DNA of the CDR3: TGTGCCAGCAGCTTAGTTCCAATGAACACTGAAGCTTTCTTT. Translated, it gives CASSLVPMNTEAFF. Supplemented by reference TRBV7-6 and TRBJ1-1, the full variable domain reads GAGVSQSPRYKVTKRGQDVALRCDPISGHVSLYWYRQALGQGPEFLTYFNYEAQQDKSGLPNDRFSAERPEGSISTLTIQRTEQRDSAMYRCASSLVPMNTEAFFGQGTRLTVV.

The V call is TRBV10-3, the J call TRBJ2-7, with D possibly being TRBD1 (5 bases). Trimming took 10 bases from V and 0 from J, leaving 19 bases between them. The CDR3 runs 15 residues. Germline CDR1 is ENHRY and CDR2 is SYGVKD. The CDR3: CASNKRSDSSYEQYF. The CDR3 DNA reads TGTGCCAGCAACAAACGATCAGACAGCTCCTACGAGCAGTACTTC.

Comments on this clonotype: A read error may produce the germline difference seen at one junction end. The chain has TRBV7-7 and TRBJ1-6, with D possibly being TRBD1 (6 bases). Germline V CDR1 and CDR2: SSHAT, FNYEAQ (reference sequence). This CDR3 is 13 amino acids long. This CDR3 reads CASSPDRGQSLHF. For the CDR3, the DNA is TGTGCTAGCAGTCCAGACCGGGGGCAATCCCTCCACTTT.

This clonotype was recorded a few times. The V and J genes are TRBV2 and TRBJ2-2; D possibly uses TRBD1 or TRBD2 (5 bases each). The CDR3 runs to 13 residues. CDR1 and CDR2 from the germline V gene are SNHLY and FYNNEI. V was shortened by 4 bases and J by 5 bases, with 8 bases between the two germline ends. The CDR3, as DNA: TGTGCCAGCAGTGGAGGGGAGACCGGGGAGCTGTTTTTT. Protein product: CASSGGETGELFF.

V is TRBV9 and J is TRBJ2-5; D remains unclear. The V and J ends lost 4 bases and 2 bases respectively, with 12 bases between them. Per germline, CDR1 SGDLS and CDR2 YYNGEE. The CDR3 sequence is 14 residues long. CDR3 bases: TGTGCCAGCAGCCCGTCTATAGGACAAGAGACCCAGTACTTC. Amino acid sequence: CASSPSIGQETQYF.

This clonotype was detected many times. The CDR3 nucleotides are TGTGCCAGCAGCTCCAAACAGGGGGGGCAGCCCCAGCATTTT. Its translation is CASSSKQGGQPQHF. The chain combines TRBV7-6 with TRBJ1-5, with TRBD1 identical over 8 bases. Germline V gives CDR1 SGHVS, CDR2 FNYEAQ. The trim removed 4 bases at V and 7 bases at J, leaving 6 bases unmatched. This CDR3 has 14 amino acids.

This rearrangement joins TRBV7-2 to TRBJ1-3; D is unresolved. Between the trimmed V and J ends, which lost 3 bases and 0 bases, there was a span of 12 bases. The germline gives CDR1 SGHTA, CDR2 FQGNSA. There are 16 residues in the CDR3. CDR3 nucleotides: TGTGCCAGCAGCTTCCTCGGCATCTACTCTGGAAACACCATATATTTT. Residues: CASSFLGIYSGNTIYF.

This clonotype was counted at least ten times. The chain recombines TRBV7-9 with TRBJ2-7; D call uncertain. Trimming removed 8 bases at V and 6 bases at J, with 11 bases between. The CDR3 totals 11 residues. Germline CDR1 and CDR2: SEHNR and FQNEAQ (reference sequence). CDR3 amino acids: CASSLWGEQYF. CDR3 nucleotide sequence: TGTGCCAGCTCCCTTTGGGGCGAGCAGTACTTC.

The chain carries TRBV24-1 and TRBJ2-1; TRBD2 agrees at 11 bases. CDR1 and CDR2 from the germline V gene are KGHDR and SFDVKD. The CDR3 extends over 16 amino acids. V trimming: 4 bases; J trimming: 10 bases; junction bases outside the gene matches: 11. CDR3 protein: CATSDLGLAGGGEQFF. CDR3 nucleotides: TGTGCCACCAGTGACTTAGGACTAGCGGGTGGTGGAGAGCAGTTCTTC.

The chain recombines TRBV15 with TRBJ2-3; the match to TRBD2 covers 11 bases. V lost 6 bases to trimming and J lost 0 bases; unmatched junction nucleotides: 5. In germline, CDR1 is LNHNV, CDR2 YYDKDF (reference sequence). CDR3 size: 16 residues. CDR3 protein: CATRARLAGSTDTQYF. The DNA for the CDR3 is TGTGCCACCAGAGCCCGACTAGCGGGGAGCACAGATACGCAGTATTTT. The complete variable domain, with remaining parts taken from reference TRBV15 and TRBJ2-3, reads DAMVIQNPRYQVTQFGKPVTLSCSQTLNHNVMYWYQQKSSQAPKLLFHYYDKDFNNEADTPDNFQSRRPNTSFCFLDIRSPGLGDTAMYLCATRARLAGSTDTQYFGPGTRLTVL.

The chain employs TRBV9 and TRBJ2-5; 9 nucleotides match TRBD2. Germline V gene lookup returns CDR1 SGDLS and CDR2 YYNGEE. J lost 0 bases, V lost 3 bases, and 6 bases had no gene match. The CDR3 runs to 16 residues. The CDR3: CASSAIAGAYQETQYF. The CDR3 nucleotides are TGTGCCAGCAGCGCTATAGCGGGGGCGTACCAAGAGACCCAGTACTTC.

The chain has TRBV5-1 and TRBJ2-3, with D tentatively TRBD2 (6 bases). From germline, CDR1 is SGHRS and CDR2 YFSETQ. The CDR3 has 14 amino acids. Trimming took off 4 bases at V and 3 bases at J, with 12 bases between the two ends. The CDR3 coding sequence is TGCGCCAGCAGCATGGACGGGGGTACAGATACGCAGTATTTT. Amino acid sequence: CASSMDGGTDTQYF. Variable domain in full (rest from reference TRBV5-1 and TRBJ2-3): KAGVTQTPRYLIKTRGQQVTLSCSPISGHRSVSWYQQTPGQGLQFLFEYFSETQRNKGNFPGRFSGRQFSNSRSEMNVSTLELGDSALYLCASSMDGGTDTQYFGPGTRLTVL.

The chain combines TRBV2 with TRBJ2-7; 7 bases fit TRBD1. Trimming at V came to 10 bases and at J to 2 bases, leaving 11 bases not matched to a gene. Germline assignment: CDR1 SNHLY and CDR2 FYNNEI. The CDR3 runs to 14 residues. This CDR3 is CATRRGPLTYEQYF. As DNA, the CDR3 is TGTGCCACCCGAAGGGGGCCACTAACCTACGAGCAGTACTTC.

In its sample, this clonotype was seen many times. The chain links TRBV27 to TRBJ1-2; 7 bases fit TRBD1. The trim removed 4 bases at V and 4 bases at J, leaving 6 bases unmatched. Germline V gives CDR1 MNHEY, CDR2 SMNVEV (reference sequence). CDR3 length: 14 amino acids. The CDR3 coding sequence is TGTGCCAGCAGTTCCGGACAGGCCTCCTATGGCTACACCTTC. This sequence encodes CASSSGQASYGYTF.

The chain combines TRBV7-6 with TRBJ2-5; possible D gene TRBD1, 6 bases. V was clipped by 1 base and J by 5 bases, with 11 bases between them. There are 14 residues in the CDR3. The germline V gene has CDR1 SGHVS and CDR2 FNYEAQ. The DNA of the CDR3 is TGTGCCAGCAGCTTAGGACAGGAGTGGGAGACCCAGTACTTC. Protein sequence: CASSLGQEWETQYF.

This clonotype has a count of ten or more. This chain uses TRBV20-1 with TRBJ2-5; 12 nucleotides line up with TRBD2. The CDR3 is 15 amino acids. V was pared by 0 bases and J by 4 bases, with 3 bases of the junction left unmatched. Germline values: CDR1 DFQATT, CDR2 SNEGSKA (reference sequence). CDR3 bases: TGCAGTGCTAGAGAGAGGGGACTAGCGGGAGAGACCCAGTACTTC. This encodes CSARERGLAGETQYF.

This rearrangement joins TRBV2 to TRBJ1-1; D remains ambiguous. Germline V gene sequence: CDR1 SNHLY, CDR2 FYNNEI. CDR3 size: 10 residues. V was pared by 4 bases and J by 11 bases, with 8 bases between. The CDR3 nucleotides read TGTGCCAGCAGTGTCTCTCGGGCTTTCTTT. Amino acids: CASSVSRAFF.

The chain uses TRBV2 and TRBJ2-3, with 13 bases that match TRBD2. The germline V gene has CDR1 SNHLY and CDR2 FYNNEI. The CDR3 runs 15 residues. After removal of 6 bases from V and 5 bases from J, the junction contained 5 bases not matched to a gene. CDR3 nucleotide sequence: TGTGCCAGCAGACTAGCGGGGGGGCTATTAGATACGCAGTATTTT. Its protein product is CASRLAGGLLDTQYF.

For this clonotype: A much larger clone differs from this one at a single base, so this may be a read error. Here the CDR3 omits its conserved ending phenylalanine or tryptophan, so a read error is the likely source. The chain links TRBV12-3 or TRBV12-4 to TRBJ1-1; D call uncertain. Trimming shortened V by 1 base and J by 0 bases, and 6 bases separated the two germline ends. This CDR3 comprises 14 residues. The CDR3 nucleotides are TGTGCCAGCAGTTTAGACGCCATGAACACTGAAGCTTTCCTT. This encodes CASSLDAMNTEAFL.